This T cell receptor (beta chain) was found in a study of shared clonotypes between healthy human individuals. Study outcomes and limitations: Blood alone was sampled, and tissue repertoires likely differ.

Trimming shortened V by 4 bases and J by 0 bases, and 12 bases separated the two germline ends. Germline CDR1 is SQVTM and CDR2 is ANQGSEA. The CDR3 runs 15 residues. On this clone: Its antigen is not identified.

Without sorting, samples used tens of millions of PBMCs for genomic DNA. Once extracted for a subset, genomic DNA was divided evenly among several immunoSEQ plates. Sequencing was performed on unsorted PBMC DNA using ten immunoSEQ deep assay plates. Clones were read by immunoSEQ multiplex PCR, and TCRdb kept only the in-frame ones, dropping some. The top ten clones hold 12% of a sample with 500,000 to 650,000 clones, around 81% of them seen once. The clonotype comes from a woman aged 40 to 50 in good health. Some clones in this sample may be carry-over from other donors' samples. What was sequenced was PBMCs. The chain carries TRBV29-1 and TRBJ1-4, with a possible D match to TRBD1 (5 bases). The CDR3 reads CSVAGGSATNEKLFF. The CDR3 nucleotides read TGCAGCGTTGCGGGGGGATCCGCAACTAATGAAAAACTGTTTTTT.